This TCR beta chain was recorded in a study of regulatory T cells in long-lasting Graves disease. Study findings and constraints: Persistent Graves' patients had lower TCR diversity than newly diagnosed ones. Having few samples may have compromised the accuracy.

V shed 0 bases and J shed 4 bases, with 7 bases lying between them. Germline CDR1 and CDR2: SGDLS and YYNGEE. The CDR3 length is 14 residues. The time point denotes: newly diagnosed GD, antithyroid drugs for less than 3 months. Construction of the TCR library relied on RNA isolated from PBMCs. Sequencing libraries for TCR beta were prepared with iRepertoire HTBI primers and Arm-PCR of CDR3 regions. TCRdb used MiXCR to reprocess the multiplex PCR reads, holding one entry per CDR3 protein. The data show approximately 270,000 distinct CDR3 sequences, around a sixth seen once. In this sample, this clonotype turned up many times. Its antigen is as yet unknown. Separately, the same data were catalogued under a study of T cells in Graves' hyperthyroidism and ophthalmopathy. That work adds: The TCR CDR3 was amplified in a first-round RT-PCR using the HTBI primer set.

This TCR was recovered from a woman aged 30 to 39 with Graves disease. Sequencing used peripheral blood mononuclear cells (PBMCs), obtained at new diagnosis, from a patient treated with antithyroid drugs. V gene TRBV9 combines with J gene TRBJ2-2; D remains unclear. The CDR3 nucleotides read TGTGCCAGCAGCGTAGGGTCTGGCACCGGGGAGCTGTTTTTT. It encodes CASSVGSGTGELFF.